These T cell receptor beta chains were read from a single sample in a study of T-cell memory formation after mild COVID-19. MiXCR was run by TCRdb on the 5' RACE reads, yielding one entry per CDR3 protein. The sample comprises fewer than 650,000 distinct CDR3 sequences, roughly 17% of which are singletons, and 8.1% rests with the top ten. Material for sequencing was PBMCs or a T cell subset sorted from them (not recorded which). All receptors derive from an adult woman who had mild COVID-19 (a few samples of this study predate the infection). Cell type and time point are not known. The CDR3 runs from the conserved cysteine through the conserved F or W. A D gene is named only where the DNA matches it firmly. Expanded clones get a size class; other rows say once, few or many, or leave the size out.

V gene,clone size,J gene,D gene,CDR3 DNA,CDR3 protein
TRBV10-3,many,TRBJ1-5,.,TGTGCCATCAGTGACGCGCGTCGGCCCAATCAGCCCCAGCATTTT,CAISDARRPNQPQHF
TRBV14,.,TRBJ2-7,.,TGTGCCAGCAGCCAAATGAGGACGAGGGAGCAGTACTTC,CASSQMRTREQYF
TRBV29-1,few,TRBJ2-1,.,TGCAGCGTTGGGTCCTACAATGAGCAGTTCTTC,CSVGSYNEQFF
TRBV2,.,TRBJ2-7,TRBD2,TGTGCCAGCAGTGAAGAGCGGGGGGCCTCCTACGAGCAGTACTTC,CASSEERGASYEQYF
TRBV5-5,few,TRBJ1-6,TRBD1,TGTGCCAGCAGCTTGGCCCAGGGGGCTAATTCACCCCTCCACTTT,CASSLAQGANSPLHF
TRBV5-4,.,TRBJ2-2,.,TGTGCCAGCAGCTTGGAACAGGCGGACACCGGGGAGCTGTTTTTT,CASSLEQADTGELFF
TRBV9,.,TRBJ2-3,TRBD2,TGTGCCAGCAGCGCCAGCCTAGCGGGAGGGTTGATTAGAACAGATACGCAGTATTTT,CASSASLAGGLIRTDTQYF
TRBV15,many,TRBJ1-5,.,TGTGCCACCACTCAAGTGGGACACCTCCGTGTCGGCGACAAGCCCCAGCATTTT,CATTQVGHLRVGDKPQHF
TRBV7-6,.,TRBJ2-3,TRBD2,TGTGCCAGCAGCTTAATACGGGGGGTTTCCACAGATACGCAGTATTTT,CASSLIRGVSTDTQYF
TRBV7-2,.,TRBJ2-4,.,TGTGCCAGCAGCAAACAGGGGGGGAACATTCAGTACTTC,CASSKQGGNIQYF
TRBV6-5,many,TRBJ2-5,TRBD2,TGTGCCACCAAACTAGCGGGGGGCGAGAAGACCCAGTACTTC,CATKLAGGEKTQYF
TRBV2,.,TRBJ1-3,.,TGTGCCAGCATTTTGAAGGGGTCGGGAAACACCATATATTTT,CASILKGSGNTIYF
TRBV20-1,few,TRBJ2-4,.,TGCAGTGCTAGAGATCCCTACAGGGAATTAGCCAAAAACATTCAGTACTTC,CSARDPYRELAKNIQYF
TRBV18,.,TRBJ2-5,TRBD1,TGTGCCAGCGGAGACGTACAGGGGCAAGAGACCCAGTACTTC,CASGDVQGQETQYF
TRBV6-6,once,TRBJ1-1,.,TGTGCCAGCAGTTATAGATGGAGCGGGAACACTGAAGCTTTCTTT,CASSYRWSGNTEAFF
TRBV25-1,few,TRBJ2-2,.,TGTGCCAGCAGTGAATCTGACTTCACCGGGGAGCTGTTTTTT,CASSESDFTGELFF
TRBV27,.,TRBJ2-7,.,TGTGCCAGCAGTTCACCAGCAAACGAGCAGTACTTC,CASSSPANEQYF
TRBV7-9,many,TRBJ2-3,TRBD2,TGTGCCAGCACCTTCTCGGGGGGAACAGATACGCAGTATTTT,CASTFSGGTDTQYF
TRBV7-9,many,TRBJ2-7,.,TGTGCCAGCAGCTTCACTAGTGTTGAGCAGTACTTC,CASSFTSVEQYF
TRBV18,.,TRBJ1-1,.,TGTGCCAGCTCACCGGGGTTCCGTGAAGCTTTCTTT,CASSPGFREAFF
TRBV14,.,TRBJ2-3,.,TGTGCCAGCAGCCCCCAGTCGAATACGCAGTATTTT,CASSPQSNTQYF
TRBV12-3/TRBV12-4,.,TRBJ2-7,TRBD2,TGTGCCAGCAGTCTCCGACTAGCGGGAGCTACCGGCCACGAGCAGTACTTC,CASSLRLAGATGHEQYF
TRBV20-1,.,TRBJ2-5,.,TGCAGTGCTAGGGAACTGCAGGGGACCCAGTACTTC,CSARELQGTQYF
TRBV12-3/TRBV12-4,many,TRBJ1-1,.,TGTGCCAGCAGTTGGAGAGAAAACACTGAAGCTTTCTTT,CASSWRENTEAFF
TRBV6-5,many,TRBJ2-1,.,TGTGCCAGCAGTTACTCGGGCCGGAAAGATGTAAATGAGCAGTTCTTC,CASSYSGRKDVNEQFF